The rows below give T cell receptor beta chains drawn from one sample of a study of blood T cell repertoires in COVID-19. Clones were read by immunoSEQ multiplex PCR, and TCRdb kept only the in-frame ones, dropping some. This sample has 150,000 to 200,000 clones; about 83% occur once, and the top ten carry 12%. The specimen was peripheral blood. The receptors derive from a woman in her 70s with COVID-19, enrolled during active disease. CDR3s include the opening cysteine and the closing phenylalanine or tryptophan. Each record gives: D gene, clone size, V gene, J gene, CDR3 DNA, CDR3 protein. The D gene is left open where the match is weak. A row's size may be missing; if present it is once, few, many or a size class.

>-|-|TRBV5-1|TRBJ1-2
TGCGCCAGCAGCCGAGGTATCCTAGAGGGCTACACCTTC
CASSRGILEGYTF
>-|-|TRBV15|TRBJ1-1
TGTGCCACCAGCAGAGATACTCTCGCCTACACTGAAGCTTTCTTT
CATSRDTLAYTEAFF
>-|-|TRBV7-3|TRBJ2-5
TGTGCCAGCAGCTTAACTTCGAGCAACCAAGAGACCCAGTACTTC
CASSLTSSNQETQYF
>-|few|TRBV11-3|TRBJ2-7
TGTGCCAGCAGCTTAGAGACGGGGGTCACCTACGAGCAGTACTTC
CASSLETGVTYEQYF
>TRBD2|-|TRBV5-6|TRBJ2-7
TGTGCCAGCAGCTCGGGACTAGCGGGAGGGACCTACGAGCAGTACTTC
CASSSGLAGGTYEQYF
>TRBD2|-|TRBV3-1/TRBV3-2|TRBJ2-5
TGTGCCAGCAGCCAACTCCAACTAGCGGGAGGGAAAGAGACCCAGTACTTC
CASSQLQLAGGKETQYF
>-|-|TRBV9|TRBJ2-1
TGTGCCAGCAGCCAGGGGAATGAGCAGTTCTTC
CASSQGNEQFF
>-|-|TRBV19|TRBJ2-5
TGTGCCAGTAGTATACGCACAGAAGGGGGTGGAATCGAGACCCAGTACTTC
CASSIRTEGGGIETQYF
>-|-|TRBV30|TRBJ1-2
TGTGCCTTGAGAGGACTCTATGGCTACACCTTC
CALRGLYGYTF
>-|once|TRBV6-6|TRBJ1-2
TGTGCCAGCAGCCCACGGGGGACGGACTATGGCTACACCTTC
CASSPRGTDYGYTF
>TRBD2|-|TRBV9|TRBJ2-7
TGTGCCAGCAGCGTAGGACTAGCGGGAGTCAGCGAGCAGTACTTC
CASSVGLAGVSEQYF
>TRBD1|-|TRBV28|TRBJ1-2
TGTGCCAGCAGTTCGGGACAGGGAGCTCTTTATGGCTACACCTTC
CASSSGQGALYGYTF
>-|-|TRBV9|TRBJ2-1
TGTGCCAGCAGCGTTTTAGGGGGCTCCTACAATGAGCAGTTCTTC
CASSVLGGSYNEQFF
>-|-|TRBV9|TRBJ1-2
TGTGCCAGCAGCGTAGATGGGCAGAGCTATGGCTACACCTTC
CASSVDGQSYGYTF
>-|-|TRBV28|TRBJ1-3
TGTGCCAGCAGTTTATATCAGGGGCTTGGAAACACCATATATTTT
CASSLYQGLGNTIYF
>-|once|TRBV9|TRBJ2-1
TGTGCCAGCAGCGTAGGAGGGTGGGGCGGGATGAGCTCCTACAATGAGCAGTTCTTC
CASSVGGWGGMSSYNEQFF
>TRBD1|-|TRBV6-5|TRBJ1-5
TGTGCCAGCATAATGGACAGGGGACTCAATCAGCCCCAGCATTTT
CASIMDRGLNQPQHF
>TRBD2|-|TRBV6-5|TRBJ2-3
TGTGCCAGCAGTAACTTACTAGCGGGAGATGTTCATACGCAGTATTTT
CASSNLLAGDVHTQYF
>TRBD1|-|TRBV2|TRBJ2-2
TGTGCCAGCAAGGGGACAGGGGGTCGCGGGGAGCTGTTTTTT
CASKGTGGRGELFF
>TRBD2|once|TRBV5-1|TRBJ2-1
TGCGCCAGCAGCATAGCGGGAGAGTCCTACAATGAGCAGTTCTTC
CASSIAGESYNEQFF
>-|-|TRBV2|TRBJ1-6
TGTGCCAGCAGTCGAACGGGTGACAGGTCCTCACCCCTCCACTTT
CASSRTGDRSSPLHF
>-|-|TRBV6-6|TRBJ2-2
TGTGCCAGCAGTTACCGTGGGGGACACGGGGAGCTGTTTTTT
CASSYRGGHGELFF
>-|-|TRBV18|TRBJ1-4
TGTGCCAGCTCACCTAATCGGGGGGCGCTTGTGAATGAAAAACTGTTTTTT
CASSPNRGALVNEKLFF
>TRBD1|-|TRBV24-1|TRBJ2-1
TGTGCCACCGCGGGACAGGGCCTACCCCCCTCCTACAATGAGCAGTTCTTC
CATAGQGLPPSYNEQFF
>TRBD1|-|TRBV5-5|TRBJ1-2
TGTGCCAGCAGCCCGGAACAGGGGGCCTTTGGCTACACCTTC
CASSPEQGAFGYTF
>-|-|TRBV7-9|TRBJ2-3
TGTGCCAGCAGCTTTCCAGCGTCGGACACAGATACGCAGTATTTT
CASSFPASDTDTQYF
>TRBD1|-|TRBV5-1|TRBJ1-2
TGCGCCAGCAGCTTGAAACCGGGACAGGATTTCTATGGCTACACCTTC
CASSLKPGQDFYGYTF
>TRBD1|-|TRBV5-1|TRBJ2-7
TGCGCCAGCAGCTCGGACAGGGGAACCTACGAGCAGTACTTC
CASSSDRGTYEQYF
>-|-|TRBV4-2|TRBJ2-3
TGTGCCAGCAGCCAAGGTTACGGCGGAGGGAGTAGGGCAGATACGCAGTATTTT
CASSQGYGGGSRADTQYF
>-|-|TRBV9|TRBJ1-1
TGTGCCAGCAGCGTCCATACAGGAATGAACACTGAAGCTTTCTTT
CASSVHTGMNTEAFF
>TRBD1|-|TRBV28|TRBJ2-7
TGTGCCAGCAGTTCGCCAGGGGGACACTCCTACGAGCAGTACTTC
CASSSPGGHSYEQYF
>-|-|TRBV5-4|TRBJ1-3
TGTGCCAGACATGACAGGTCTGGAAACACCATATATTTT
CARHDRSGNTIYF
>TRBD1|-|TRBV6-2/TRBV6-3|TRBJ2-7
TGTGCCAGCAGCTCGGGGACAGCATCCTACGAGCAGTACTTC
CASSSGTASYEQYF
>-|-|TRBV30|TRBJ2-5
TGTGCCTGGAGTGTTGAGACAGGACAAGAGACCCAGTACTTC
CAWSVETGQETQYF
>-|-|TRBV4-1|TRBJ1-2
TGCGCCAGCAGCCAAGATCGTTATGGCTACACCTTC
CASSQDRYGYTF
>-|-|TRBV28|TRBJ1-1
TGTGCCAGCAGGCGCGGGGGAGGAGAGTCCGAAGCTTTCTTT
CASRRGGGESEAFF
>TRBD2|-|TRBV7-2|TRBJ2-5
TGTGCCAGCAGCTTAGGGGACTATCAAGAGACCCAGTACTTC
CASSLGDYQETQYF
>TRBD1|-|TRBV19|TRBJ2-2
TGTGCCAGTAGGTGGGGCAACAGGGGTTACACCGGGGAGCTGTTTTTT
CASRWGNRGYTGELFF
>-|-|TRBV2|TRBJ1-3
TGTGCCAGCAGCGGACAGTTCTCTGGAAACACCATATATTTT
CASSGQFSGNTIYF
>-|once|TRBV3-1/TRBV3-2|TRBJ2-3
TGTGCCAGCAGCCCGGAGGCGAGTGATACGCAGTATTTT
CASSPEASDTQYF
>TRBD2|-|TRBV30|TRBJ2-3
TGTGCCTGGGGCCCGACCAGGGAGGGACAGTATTTT
CAWGPTREGQYF
>TRBD1|-|TRBV7-2|TRBJ1-4
TGTGCCAGCAGCTTCGGACAGGGGCCTAATGAAAAACTGTTTTTT
CASSFGQGPNEKLFF
>-|-|TRBV12-3/TRBV12-4|TRBJ1-3
TGTGCCAGCAACACAGGAACAAACACCATATATTTT
CASNTGTNTIYF
>-|-|TRBV7-9|TRBJ2-5
TGTGCCAGCAGCTCCGGGACACTCCAAGAGACCCAGTACTTC
CASSSGTLQETQYF